A selection of T cell receptor beta chains follows, all from one sample in a study of breast tumors, draining lymph nodes, adjacent tissues. TCRdb ran MiXCR on the multiplex PCR reads and lists one entry per CDR3 protein. The sample shows about 270,000 distinct CDR3 sequences, about 33% of them seen only once. Material for sequencing was axillary lymph node tissue. The origin of the receptors is a female donor with breast cancer. Some clones in this sample may be carry-over from other donors' samples. Both conserved end residues are part of each CDR3. The order of the fields is CDR3 protein, CDR3 DNA, V gene, clone size, J gene, D gene. The D gene is left open where the match is weak. A row's size may be missing; if present it is once, few, many or a size class.

CDR3 protein: CASSQVGGSYNEQFF
CDR3 DNA: TGCGCCAGCAGCCAAGTGGGGGGCTCCTACAATGAGCAGTTCTTC
V gene: TRBV4-1
clone size: few
J gene: TRBJ2-1
D gene: NA

CDR3 protein: CSVTTARGAEAFF
CDR3 DNA: TGCAGCGTAACTACAGCACGTGGGGCTGAAGCTTTCTTT
V gene: TRBV29-1
clone size: few
J gene: TRBJ1-1
D gene: NA

CDR3 protein: CASSLFGRGQETQYF
CDR3 DNA: TGTGCCAGCAGCTTATTCGGGCGGGGCCAAGAGACCCAGTACTTC
V gene: TRBV7-2
clone size: many
J gene: TRBJ2-5
D gene: NA

CDR3 protein: CATSRDFWQGQNYGYTF
CDR3 DNA: TGTGCCACCAGCAGAGATTTTTGGCAGGGTCAGAACTATGGCTACACCTTC
V gene: TRBV15
clone size: many
J gene: TRBJ1-2
D gene: NA

CDR3 protein: CASGARSSTNEKLFF
CDR3 DNA: TGTGCCAGCGGGGCGCGGTCCTCAACTAATGAAAAACTGTTTTTT
V gene: TRBV6-5
clone size: many
J gene: TRBJ1-4
D gene: NA

CDR3 protein: CSVVATGNGEQYF
CDR3 DNA: TGCAGCGTTGTAGCGACAGGGAACGGCGAGCAGTACTTC
V gene: TRBV29-1
clone size: many
J gene: TRBJ2-7
D gene: TRBD1

CDR3 protein: CASRHGLAGTYEQYF
CDR3 DNA: TGTGCCAGCAGACACGGACTAGCGGGAACCTACGAGCAGTACTTC
V gene: TRBV6-2/TRBV6-3
clone size: few
J gene: TRBJ2-7
D gene: TRBD2

CDR3 protein: CASSHSRTANSPLHF
CDR3 DNA: TGTGCCAGCAGTCACTCGAGGACAGCCAATTCACCCCTCCACTTT
V gene: TRBV6-5
clone size: many
J gene: TRBJ1-6
D gene: NA

CDR3 protein: CASSVGVRVLAGDGEQFF
CDR3 DNA: TGTGCCAGCAGCGTAGGGGTGAGGGTGTTAGCGGGAGATGGTGAGCAGTTCTTC
V gene: TRBV9
clone size: many
J gene: TRBJ2-1
D gene: TRBD2

CDR3 protein: CASSRTRTGTNYGYTF
CDR3 DNA: TGTGCCAGCAGTCGAACGCGGACAGGGACTAACTATGGCTACACCTTC
V gene: TRBV6-1
clone size: NA
J gene: TRBJ1-2
D gene: TRBD1

CDR3 protein: CASSPPPGAEESSYNSPLHF
CDR3 DNA: TGTGCCAGCAGCCCCCCCCCCGGGGCCGAAGAGAGCTCCTATAATTCACCCCTCCACTTT
V gene: TRBV7-9
clone size: many
J gene: TRBJ1-6
D gene: NA

CDR3 protein: CAWRDSYNSPLHF
CDR3 DNA: TGTGCCTGGAGGGACAGCTATAATTCACCCCTCCACTTT
V gene: TRBV30
clone size: many
J gene: TRBJ1-6
D gene: NA

CDR3 protein: CASSGTSGGRGYTF
CDR3 DNA: TGTGCCAGCAGCGGCACCTCAGGGGGCCGTGGCTACACCTTC
V gene: TRBV7-8
clone size: many
J gene: TRBJ1-2
D gene: TRBD1

CDR3 protein: CASSRNLAGYEQYF
CDR3 DNA: TGTGCCAGCAGCCGCAATCTCGCTGGCTACGAGCAGTACTTC
V gene: TRBV5-5
clone size: many
J gene: TRBJ2-7
D gene: NA

CDR3 protein: CASSPWGRSPYEQYF
CDR3 DNA: TGTGCCAGCAGCCCTTGGGGCCGAAGTCCCTACGAGCAGTACTTC
V gene: TRBV9
clone size: many
J gene: TRBJ2-7
D gene: NA

CDR3 protein: CASSLGIGNYGYTF
CDR3 DNA: TGTGCCAGTAGCCTAGGTATAGGGAACTATGGCTACACCTTC
V gene: TRBV19
clone size: many
J gene: TRBJ1-2
D gene: NA

CDR3 protein: CASSYGTAYEQYF
CDR3 DNA: TGTGCCAGCTCATATGGGACTGCCTACGAGCAGTACTTC
V gene: TRBV12-3/TRBV12-4
clone size: many
J gene: TRBJ2-7
D gene: NA

CDR3 protein: CAWSPSSYRGTGELFF
CDR3 DNA: TGTGCCTGGAGCCCGTCCAGCTATCGCGGGACCGGGGAGCTGTTTTTT
V gene: TRBV30
clone size: few
J gene: TRBJ2-2
D gene: NA

CDR3 protein: CASSRTGDWRYEQYF
CDR3 DNA: TGCGCCAGCAGCAGAACAGGGGATTGGAGATACGAGCAGTACTTC
V gene: TRBV5-1
clone size: many
J gene: TRBJ2-7
D gene: TRBD1

CDR3 protein: CASSLTGTRYNEQFF
CDR3 DNA: TGTGCCAGCAGTTTAACAGGGACACGGTACAATGAGCAGTTCTTC
V gene: TRBV6-4
clone size: many
J gene: TRBJ2-1
D gene: NA

CDR3 protein: CASTGVEAFF
CDR3 DNA: TGTGCCAGCACTGGAGTTGAAGCTTTCTTT
V gene: TRBV2
clone size: few
J gene: TRBJ1-1
D gene: NA

CDR3 protein: CASSHAAEETQYF
CDR3 DNA: TGTGCCAGCAGTCACGCCGCTGAGGAGACGCAGTATTTT
V gene: TRBV6-2/TRBV6-3
clone size: NA
J gene: TRBJ2-3
D gene: NA

CDR3 protein: CSAREQGVLPGNTIYF
CDR3 DNA: TGCAGTGCTAGAGAACAGGGGGTCCTTCCTGGAAACACCATATATTTT
V gene: TRBV20-1
clone size: NA
J gene: TRBJ1-3
D gene: TRBD1

CDR3 protein: CASSLGRGARNEKLFF
CDR3 DNA: TGCGCCAGCAGCTTGGGACGGGGGGCGCGGAATGAAAAACTGTTTTTT
V gene: TRBV5-1
clone size: NA
J gene: TRBJ1-4
D gene: NA

CDR3 protein: CATSLDLGGWAPQLEYF
CDR3 DNA: TGTGCCACCAGCTTGGATCTGGGGGGTTGGGCTCCCCAGTTGGAGTACTTC
V gene: TRBV15
clone size: NA
J gene: TRBJ2-7
D gene: NA

CDR3 protein: CASSLGLAGLGELFF
CDR3 DNA: TGTGCCAGCAGCTTAGGCCTAGCGGGACTCGGGGAGCTGTTTTTT
V gene: TRBV11-2
clone size: many
J gene: TRBJ2-2
D gene: TRBD2

CDR3 protein: CASSSGRAAETQYF
CDR3 DNA: TGCGCCAGCAGTAGCGGGAGGGCGGCGGAGACCCAGTACTTC
V gene: TRBV5-1
clone size: many
J gene: TRBJ2-5
D gene: TRBD2

CDR3 protein: CASSARGGTQETQYF
CDR3 DNA: TGTGCCAGCAGCGCCCGCGGGGGGACCCAAGAGACCCAGTACTTC
V gene: TRBV9
clone size: many
J gene: TRBJ2-5
D gene: TRBD2

CDR3 protein: CASSLDRDLYNEQFF
CDR3 DNA: TGTGCCAGCAGCTTAGACAGGGACCTCTACAATGAGCAGTTCTTC
V gene: TRBV7-2
clone size: many
J gene: TRBJ2-1
D gene: NA

CDR3 protein: CSVLLTLSTNEKLFF
CDR3 DNA: TGCAGCGTGTTACTTACCTTGTCAACTAATGAAAAACTGTTTTTT
V gene: TRBV29-1
clone size: many
J gene: TRBJ1-4
D gene: NA

CDR3 protein: CASSPRNQPQHF
CDR3 DNA: TGTGCCAGCAGTCCTCGCAATCAGCCCCAGCATTTT
V gene: TRBV27
clone size: many
J gene: TRBJ1-5
D gene: NA

CDR3 protein: CASSLDRGVAIFLCANYGYTF
CDR3 DNA: TGTGCCAGCAGCTTAGACAGGGGAGTGGCTATATTCTTATGTGCTAACTATGGCTACACCTTC
V gene: TRBV7-8
clone size: few
J gene: TRBJ1-2
D gene: TRBD1

CDR3 protein: CASIPRGGFQPQHF
CDR3 DNA: TGTGCCAGTATCCCAAGAGGAGGGTTTCAGCCCCAGCATTTT
V gene: TRBV19
clone size: many
J gene: TRBJ1-5
D gene: NA

CDR3 protein: CASSLVGDREQYF
CDR3 DNA: TGCGCCAGCAGCTTGGTAGGGGACCGGGAGCAGTACTTC
V gene: TRBV5-1
clone size: many
J gene: TRBJ2-7
D gene: NA

CDR3 protein: CASAAVSGNTIYF
CDR3 DNA: TGTGCCAGTGCAGCAGTCTCTGGAAACACCATATATTTT
V gene: TRBV19
clone size: many
J gene: TRBJ1-3
D gene: NA

CDR3 protein: CSVGTGDISEQYF
CDR3 DNA: TGCAGCGTGGGGACAGGAGATATTTCCGAGCAGTACTTC
V gene: TRBV29-1
clone size: many
J gene: TRBJ2-7
D gene: TRBD1

CDR3 protein: CSASRSGRISNQPQHF
CDR3 DNA: TGCAGCGCTAGCCGGTCAGGAAGAATCAGCAATCAGCCCCAGCATTTT
V gene: TRBV20-1
clone size: many
J gene: TRBJ1-5
D gene: NA

CDR3 protein: CACGRGGSGANVLTF
CDR3 DNA: TGTGCCTGTGGCAGGGGAGGCTCTGGGGCCAACGTCCTGACTTTC
V gene: TRBV30
clone size: NA
J gene: TRBJ2-6
D gene: NA

CDR3 protein: CASSLGGGGRSPLHF
CDR3 DNA: TGTGCCAGCAGCTTAGGGGGCGGAGGTCGGTCACCCCTCCACTTT
V gene: TRBV11-2
clone size: many
J gene: TRBJ1-6
D gene: NA

CDR3 protein: CASRGPGQGQPQHF
CDR3 DNA: TGTGCCAGCAGAGGTCCGGGACAGGGTCAGCCCCAGCATTTT
V gene: TRBV6-2/TRBV6-3
clone size: NA
J gene: TRBJ1-5
D gene: TRBD1

CDR3 protein: CATSDRYEQYF
CDR3 DNA: TGTGCTACCTCAGACCGCTACGAGCAGTACTTC
V gene: TRBV15
clone size: NA
J gene: TRBJ2-7
D gene: NA

CDR3 protein: CASSPRTGNYGYTF
CDR3 DNA: TGTGCCAGCAGCCCTAGGACAGGGAATTATGGCTACACCTTC
V gene: TRBV11-3
clone size: many
J gene: TRBJ1-2
D gene: TRBD1

CDR3 protein: CSASISGNTEAFF
CDR3 DNA: TGCAGTGCCTCAATATCAGGGAACACTGAAGCTTTCTTT
V gene: TRBV20-1
clone size: NA
J gene: TRBJ1-1
D gene: NA

CDR3 protein: CASSYYRAETQYF
CDR3 DNA: TGTGCCAGCAGTTACTACAGGGCGGAGACCCAGTACTTC
V gene: TRBV6-5
clone size: many
J gene: TRBJ2-5
D gene: NA

CDR3 protein: CASSPGLCSGANVLTF
CDR3 DNA: TGTGCCAGCAGCCCCGGGCTGTGCTCTGGGGCCAACGTCCTGACTTTC
V gene: TRBV9
clone size: NA
J gene: TRBJ2-6
D gene: NA

CDR3 protein: CSAISTDTQYF
CDR3 DNA: TGCAGTGCTATTAGCACAGATACGCAGTATTTT
V gene: TRBV20-1
clone size: many
J gene: TRBJ2-3
D gene: NA

CDR3 protein: CASSVSGASGSWGSYNEQFF
CDR3 DNA: TGTGCCAGCAGTGTATCAGGGGCTAGCGGGAGTTGGGGATCATACAATGAGCAGTTCTTC
V gene: TRBV6-1
clone size: NA
J gene: TRBJ2-1
D gene: TRBD2

CDR3 protein: CASSLPGGKTQYF
CDR3 DNA: TGTGCCAGCAGCTTGCCAGGGGGGAAGACCCAGTACTTC
V gene: TRBV7-2
clone size: NA
J gene: TRBJ2-5
D gene: NA

CDR3 protein: CASKSLGAYNEQFF
CDR3 DNA: TGTGCCAGCAAGAGCCTTGGAGCCTACAATGAGCAGTTCTTC
V gene: TRBV2
clone size: many
J gene: TRBJ2-1
D gene: NA

CDR3 protein: CASSFTEDSYNEQFF
CDR3 DNA: TGTGCCAGCAGTTTCACCGAGGACTCCTACAATGAGCAGTTCTTC
V gene: TRBV27
clone size: few
J gene: TRBJ2-1
D gene: NA

CDR3 protein: CAGLAGVTGETQYF
CDR3 DNA: TGTGCCGGACTAGCGGGAGTTACGGGAGAGACCCAGTACTTC
V gene: TRBV30
clone size: many
J gene: TRBJ2-5
D gene: TRBD2